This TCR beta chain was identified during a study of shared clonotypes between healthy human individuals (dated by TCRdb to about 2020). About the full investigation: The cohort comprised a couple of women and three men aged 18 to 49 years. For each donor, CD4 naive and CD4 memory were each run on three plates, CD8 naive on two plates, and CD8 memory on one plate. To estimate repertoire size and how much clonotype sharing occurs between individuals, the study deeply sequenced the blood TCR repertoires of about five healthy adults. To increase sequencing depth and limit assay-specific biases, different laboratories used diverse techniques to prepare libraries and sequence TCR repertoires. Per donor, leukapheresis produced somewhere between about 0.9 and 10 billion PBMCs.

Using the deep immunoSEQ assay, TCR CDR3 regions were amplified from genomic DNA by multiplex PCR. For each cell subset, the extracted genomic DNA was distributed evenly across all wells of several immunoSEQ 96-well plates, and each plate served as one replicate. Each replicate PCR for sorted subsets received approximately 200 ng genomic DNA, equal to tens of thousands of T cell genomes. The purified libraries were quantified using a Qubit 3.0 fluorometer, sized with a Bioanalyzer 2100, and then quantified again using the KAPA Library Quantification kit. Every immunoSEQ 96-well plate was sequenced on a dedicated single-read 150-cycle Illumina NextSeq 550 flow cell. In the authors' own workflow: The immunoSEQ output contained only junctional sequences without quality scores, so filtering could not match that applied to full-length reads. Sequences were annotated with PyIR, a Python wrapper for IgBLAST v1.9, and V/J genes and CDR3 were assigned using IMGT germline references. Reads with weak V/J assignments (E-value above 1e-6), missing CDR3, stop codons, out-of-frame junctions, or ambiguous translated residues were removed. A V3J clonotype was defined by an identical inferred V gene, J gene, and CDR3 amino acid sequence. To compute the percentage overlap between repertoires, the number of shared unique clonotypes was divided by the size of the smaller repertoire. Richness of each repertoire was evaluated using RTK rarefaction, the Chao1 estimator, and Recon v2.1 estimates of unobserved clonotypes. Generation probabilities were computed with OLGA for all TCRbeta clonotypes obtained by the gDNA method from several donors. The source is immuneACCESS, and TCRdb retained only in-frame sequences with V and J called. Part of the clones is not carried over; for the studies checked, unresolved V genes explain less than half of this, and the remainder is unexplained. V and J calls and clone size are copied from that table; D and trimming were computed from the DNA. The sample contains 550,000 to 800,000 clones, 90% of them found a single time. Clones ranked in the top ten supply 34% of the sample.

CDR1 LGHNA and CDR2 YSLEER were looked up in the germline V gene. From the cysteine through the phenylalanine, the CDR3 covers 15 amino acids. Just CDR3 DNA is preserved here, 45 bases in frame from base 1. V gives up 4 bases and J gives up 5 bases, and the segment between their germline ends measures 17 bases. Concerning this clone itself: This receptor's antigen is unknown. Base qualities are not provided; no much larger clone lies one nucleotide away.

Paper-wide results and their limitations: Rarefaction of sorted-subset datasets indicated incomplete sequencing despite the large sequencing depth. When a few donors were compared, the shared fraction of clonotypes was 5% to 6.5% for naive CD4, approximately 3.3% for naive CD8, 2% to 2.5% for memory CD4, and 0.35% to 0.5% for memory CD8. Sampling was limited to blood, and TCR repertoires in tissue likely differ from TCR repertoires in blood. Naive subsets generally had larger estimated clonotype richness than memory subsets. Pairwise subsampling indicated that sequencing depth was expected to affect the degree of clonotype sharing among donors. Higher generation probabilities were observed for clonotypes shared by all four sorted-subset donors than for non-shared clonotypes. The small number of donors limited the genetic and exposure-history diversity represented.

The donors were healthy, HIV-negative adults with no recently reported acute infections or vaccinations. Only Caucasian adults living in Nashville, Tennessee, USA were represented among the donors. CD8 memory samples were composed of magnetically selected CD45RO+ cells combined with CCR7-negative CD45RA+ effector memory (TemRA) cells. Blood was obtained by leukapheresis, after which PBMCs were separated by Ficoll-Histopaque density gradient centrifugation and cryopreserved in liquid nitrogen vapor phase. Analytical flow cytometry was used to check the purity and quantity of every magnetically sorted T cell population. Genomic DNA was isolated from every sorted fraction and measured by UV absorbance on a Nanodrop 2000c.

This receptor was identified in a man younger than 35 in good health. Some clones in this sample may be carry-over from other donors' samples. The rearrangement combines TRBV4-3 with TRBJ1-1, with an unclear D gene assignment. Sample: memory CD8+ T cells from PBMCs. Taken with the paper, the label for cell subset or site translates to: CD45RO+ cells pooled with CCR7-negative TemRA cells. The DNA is TGCGCCAGCAGCCCTACCTCCCGATGGGGAACTGAAGCTTTCTTT. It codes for CASSPTSRWGTEAFF.